The 29 T cell receptor beta chains given below trace back to one sample, sequenced in a study of blood T cell repertoires in COVID-19. The data were produced by immunoSEQ multiplex PCR, yet TCRdb's version contains in-frame clones alone and is incomplete. The top ten hold roughly 24% of the sample, which has 25,000 to 35,000 clones, approximately 85% seen once. Sequencing used peripheral blood. These receptors all come from a human donor in a cohort sampled during active COVID-19.

In its sample, this clone is medium-sized. The genes are TRBV7-3 and TRBJ1-3, with D unclear. Per germline, CDR1 SGHTA and CDR2 FQGTGA. The CDR3 is made up of 16 amino acids. The germline V and J ends were trimmed by 1 base and 4 bases, with 14 bases remaining between them. CDR3 loop: CASSLSPPGSGNTIYF. For the CDR3, the DNA is TGTGCCAGCAGCTTAAGCCCTCCGGGGAGCGGAAACACCATATATTTT.

The chain joins TRBV9 to TRBJ2-7, with a weak D call TRBD2 (5 bases). Germline CDR1 and CDR2: SGDLS and YYNGEE. The CDR3 contains 14 residues. Trimming stripped 1 base from V and 0 bases from J, with 8 bases between. CDR3 residues: CASSVIGSSYEQYF. As DNA, the CDR3 is TGTGCCAGCAGCGTAATAGGGAGCTCCTACGAGCAGTACTTC.

V and J are TRBV4-3 and TRBJ1-2; D ambiguous. Germline CDR1 reads LGHNA; CDR2 reads YSLEER. This CDR3 spans 15 amino acids. The V gene lost 1 base and the J gene lost 4 bases, with 13 bases spanning the gap. The CDR3 bases are TGCGCCAGCAGCCAAGGGGTCGCCACGGGCTATGGCTACACCTTC. This gives the protein CASSQGVATGYGYTF.

The chain links TRBV7-8 to TRBJ2-1; 7 positions agree with TRBD2. The CDR3 length is 14 residues. Germline V gene lookup returns CDR1 SGHVS and CDR2 FQNEAQ. V shed 5 bases, J shed 2 bases, and the junction held 3 bases outside the gene matches. The CDR3 DNA is TGTGCCAGCAGCGCGGGGGATACCTACAATGAGCAGTTCTTC. This sequence encodes CASSAGDTYNEQFF.

The J gene is TRBJ2-7, the V gene TRBV7-5; TRBD1 is the table's D call, not checked against the DNA. TRBV7-5 is designated a pseudogene. The CDR3 is made up of 14 amino acids. CDR3: CARSFDREFGEQYF. The CDR3 coding sequence is TGTGCCAGAAGCTTTGACAGGGAATTCGGCGAGCAGTACTTC.

This clone was counted between two and nine times. J is TRBJ2-1 and V is TRBV4-1; the match to TRBD2 covers 12 bases. Unmatched junction bases numbered 11, after V lost 2 bases and J lost 0 bases. The germline V gene encodes CDR1 MGHRA and CDR2 YSYEKL. The CDR3 runs to 20 residues. CDR3 sequence (DNA): TGCGCCAGCAGCCAAACTAGCGGGGGGCTCTCGCGATTCTCCTACAATGAGCAGTTCTTC. It translates to CASSQTSGGLSRFSYNEQFF.

The rearrangement uses TRBV14 and TRBJ2-1; 7 bases line up with TRBD1. This CDR3 comprises 14 residues. V lost 1 base and J lost 7; bases outside the gene matches: 4. The germline V gene encodes CDR1 SGHDN and CDR2 FVKESK. For the CDR3, the DNA is TGTGCCAGCAGCCAAGTAAGGGGGCGGAATGAGCAGTTCTTC. Protein: CASSQVRGRNEQFF.

Here the CDR3 reads CASSPSGGPGWGYTF. For the CDR3, the DNA is TGTGCCAGCAGCCCGTCGGGGGGACCCGGCTGGGGCTACACCTTC. The genes are TRBV5-6 and TRBJ1-2; D is perhaps TRBD1 (5 bases). With 4 bases removed from V and 8 bases from J, the gap between germline ends came to 21 bases. Germline loops: CDR1 SGHDT, CDR2 YYEEEE. The CDR3 length is 15 residues.

CDR3 region: CASSLLGAQGTEAFF. In DNA form, the CDR3 reads TGTGCCAGCAGTCTACTGGGGGCGCAAGGCACTGAAGCTTTCTTT. The rearrangement links TRBV7-9 to TRBJ1-1; a possible D gene is TRBD1 (6 bases). This CDR3 region has 15 residues. CDR1 and CDR2 (germline): SEHNR, FQNEAQ (reference sequence). The V gene lost 6 bases and the J gene lost 4 bases, with 18 bases spanning the gap. The full variable domain, with the rest looked up from reference TRBV7-9 and TRBJ1-1, is DTGVSQNPRHKITKRGQNVTFRCDPISEHNRLYWYRQTLGQGPEFLTYFQNEAQLEKSRLLSDRFSAERPKGSFSTLEIQRTEQGDSAMYLCASSLLGAQGTEAFFGQGTRLTVV.

This clone is labeled as medium-sized (0.01 to 0.1%). The genes are TRBV18 and TRBJ2-5; 7 bases fit TRBD1. Germline V CDR1 and CDR2: KGHSH, LQKENI. J gave up 4 bases and V 3 bases, and 14 bases lay outside the gene matches. CDR3 length: 17 amino acids. CDR3 loop: CASSPVPGQRLGETQYF. CDR3 DNA sequence: TGTGCCAGCTCACCGGTTCCGGGACAGCGACTTGGAGAGACCCAGTACTTC.

V usage is TRBV7-3 and J usage is TRBJ2-5; D perhaps matches TRBD1 (6 bases). Germline-derived CDR1 and CDR2 are SGHTA and FQGTGA. CDR3 length: 15 amino acids. The germline V and J ends were trimmed by 7 bases and 5 bases, with 20 bases remaining between them. CDR3 region: CASKLQGAAWETQYF. The DNA for the CDR3 is TGTGCCAGCAAACTACAGGGAGCCGCTTGGGAGACCCAGTACTTC.

The V call is TRBV5-1, the J call TRBJ1-1; 7 nucleotides align to TRBD1. Trimming at V came to 4 bases and at J to 6 bases, leaving 9 bases not matched to a gene. CDR1 is SGHRS, CDR2 YFSETQ, per germline. The CDR3 extends over 14 amino acids. DNA for the CDR3: TGCGCCAGCAGCCAGGGGGATTTCGGGGCTGAAGCTTTCTTT. Protein: CASSQGDFGAEAFF.

CDR3 protein: CASSSLSGTLIPHF. As DNA, the CDR3 is TGTGCCAGCAGCTCCCTTTCCGGGACTCTAATTCCGCATTTT. The chain uses TRBV6-5 and TRBJ1-5; the D gene is possibly TRBD1 (5 bases). CDR1 is MNHEY, CDR2 SVGAGI, per germline. The CDR3 is 14 amino acids. Trimming took off 6 bases at V and 15 bases at J, with 24 bases between the two ends.

This sequence joins TRBV5-1 and TRBJ2-3, with TRBD1 matching over 8 bases. CDR3 length: 14 amino acids. The V and J ends lost 4 bases and 6 bases, in that order; junction bases with no gene match: 7. Germline V gene sequence: CDR1 SGHRS, CDR2 YFSETQ. CDR3 nucleotides: TGCGCCAGCAGCCCCAGGGGGCTTGGGGATACGCAGTATTTT. It codes for CASSPRGLGDTQYF.

This chain links TRBV30 with TRBJ1-4, with a possible D match to TRBD1 (6 bases). CDR1 and CDR2 from the germline V gene are GTSNPN and SVGIG (reference sequence). CDR3 size: 13 residues. V shed 2 bases and J shed 5 bases, with 9 bases lying between them. The chain's CDR3 is CAWSNRVNEKLFF. Written as DNA, the CDR3 is TGTGCCTGGAGTAACAGGGTAAATGAAAAACTGTTTTTT.

This clone was counted a few times. The chain carries TRBV6-6 and TRBJ2-2, with D maybe TRBD1 (6 bases). V shed 2 bases and J shed 3 bases, with 13 bases lying between them. The germline V gene encodes CDR1 MNHNY and CDR2 SVGAGI (reference sequence). The CDR3 is made up of 16 amino acids. The CDR3 here is CASSYGVTGDTGELFF. In DNA form, the CDR3 reads TGTGCCAGCAGTTACGGCGTGACAGGAGACACCGGGGAGCTGTTTTTT.

J is TRBJ2-2 and V is TRBV9, with a weak D call TRBD2 (6 bases). This CDR3 is built from 16 residues. Looked up from germline, CDR1 is SGDLS and CDR2 is YYNGEE. V was clipped by 9 bases and J by 0 bases, with 18 bases between them. The CDR3 loop is CATWGGAAANTGELFF. CDR3 DNA: TGTGCCACCTGGGGCGGGGCGGCCGCGAACACCGGGGAGCTGTTTTTT.

The chain joins TRBV29-1 to TRBJ2-3; TRBD2 aligns across 7 bases. Per germline, CDR1 SQVTM and CDR2 ANQGSEA. J gave up 2 bases and V 6 bases, and 5 bases lay outside the gene matches. The CDR3 totals 13 residues. The CDR3 is CSVGTIATDTQYF. CDR3 nucleotides: TGCAGCGTGGGGACTATCGCCACAGATACGCAGTATTTT.

V is TRBV18 and J is TRBJ1-2; the match to TRBD1 covers 11 bases. V shed 3 bases and J 3 bases; nucleotides not matched to a gene: 0. The CDR3 extends over 14 amino acids. The germline V gene has CDR1 KGHSH and CDR2 LQKENI. CDR3 DNA sequence: TGTGCCAGCTCACCGGGACAGGGGGACTATGGCTACACCTTC. Translating it yields CASSPGQGDYGYTF.

The genes are TRBV30 and TRBJ2-7; 7 nucleotides line up with TRBD2. The CDR3 has 12 amino acids. Trimming took 4 bases from V and 5 from J; bases not matched to a gene: 5. In germline, CDR1 is GTSNPN, CDR2 SVGIG (reference sequence). This CDR3 is CAWTGRGNEQYF. As DNA, the CDR3 is TGTGCCTGGACAGGGCGGGGGAACGAGCAGTACTTC.

The gene calls are TRBV6-5 and TRBJ2-5, with D unclear. From germline, CDR1 is MNHEY and CDR2 SVGAGI. The V end was cut by 4 bases, the J end by 7 bases, with 13 bases between. CDR3 length: 13 amino acids. The CDR3 DNA is TGTGCCAGCAGTTCCCACCTAGTGGGGACCCAGTACTTC. Its translation: CASSSHLVGTQYF.

The rearrangement links TRBV7-9 to TRBJ2-1; the D gene is possibly TRBD2 (6 bases). CDR1 and CDR2 from the germline V gene are SEHNR and FQNEAQ (reference sequence). The V and J ends lost 5 bases and 8 bases respectively, with 13 bases between them. The CDR3 is made up of 13 amino acids. The CDR3 spells CASSPPGDDEQFF. The CDR3 DNA sequence: TGTGCCAGCAGCCCCCCGGGGGACGATGAGCAGTTCTTC.

CDR3 bases: TGCGGGGGGGGATCTGGAAACACCATATATTTT. Protein sequence: CGGGSGNTIYF. The rearrangement links TRBV29-1 to TRBJ1-3; D possibly corresponds to TRBD1 (5 bases). The CDR3 is 11 amino acids. Germline V CDR1 and CDR2: SQVTM, ANQGSEA.

The chain joins TRBV4-1 to TRBJ2-2, with no clear D. Trimming took off 2 bases at V and 1 base at J, with 8 bases between the two ends. The CDR3 has 15 residues. The germline gives CDR1 MGHRA, CDR2 YSYEKL. The CDR3 region is CASSQQRQNTGELFF. In DNA, the CDR3 is TGCGCCAGCAGCCAACAACGACAGAACACCGGGGAGCTGTTTTTT.

The V gene is TRBV6-2 or TRBV6-3, the J gene TRBJ2-5; D is perhaps TRBD1 (5 bases). The CDR3 has 12 residues. Germline values: CDR1 MNHEY, CDR2 SVGEGT. Between the trimmed V and J ends, which lost 4 bases and 5 bases, there was a span of 8 bases. CDR3 sequence: CASSFQGETQYF. The DNA for the CDR3 is TGTGCCAGCAGTTTTCAGGGTGAGACCCAGTACTTC.

This chain links TRBV11-2 with TRBJ2-3; possibly TRBD2 for D (6 bases). The CDR3 length is 15 residues. The V and J ends lost 1 base and 5 bases respectively, with 13 bases between them. CDR1 and CDR2 (germline): SGHAT, FQNNGV. The CDR3 is CASSLVQRAIDTQYF. CDR3 DNA: TGTGCCAGCAGCTTAGTCCAGCGGGCTATAGATACGCAGTATTTT.

The chain employs TRBV14 and TRBJ2-7, with D unclear. Trimming cost V 4 bases and J 6 bases, with 7 bases left between them. Germline V CDR1 and CDR2: SGHDN, FVKESK. This CDR3 is built from 11 residues. For the CDR3, the DNA is TGTGCCAGCAGCCTCGGTGGCGAGCAGTACTTC. Its protein product is CASSLGGEQYF.

V is TRBV19 and J is TRBJ1-5, with TRBD1 matching over 8 bases. The CDR3 is made up of 18 amino acids. Germline V gene lookup returns CDR1 LNHDA and CDR2 SQIVND (reference sequence). The trim removed 3 bases at V and 0 bases at J, leaving 10 bases unmatched. The CDR3 spells CASSISGTGRNSNQPQHF. The CDR3 DNA follows: TGTGCCAGTAGTATCTCGGGGACAGGACGGAATAGCAATCAGCCCCAGCATTTT.

This clone was picked up a small number of times. The same CDR3 can be traced to other DNA sequences in this sample. This chain uses TRBV3-1 (or the pseudogene TRBV3-2) with TRBJ1-4, with D possibly being TRBD1 (5 bases). V was trimmed by 2 bases and J by 8 bases, leaving 18 bases between them. The CDR3 has 16 residues. Germline lookup yields CDR1 LGHDT and CDR2 YNNKEL (reference sequence). The CDR3 region is CASSQKDRGSKEKLFF. The DNA for the CDR3 is TGTGCCAGCAGCCAAAAGGACCGGGGGTCAAAGGAAAAACTGTTTTTT.